Shown below are 14 T cell receptor beta chains from a single sample sequenced in a study of blood T cell repertoires in COVID-19. TCRdb's copy holds only in-frame clones and misses some; the assay was immunoSEQ multiplex PCR. The sample holds tens of thousands of clones, approximately 90% seen once. The sequenced sample was peripheral blood. These receptors all come from a human donor in a cohort sampled during active COVID-19.

This clone has only one observation. The genes are TRBV5-1 and TRBJ1-1; D gene ambiguous. Trimming left V 4 bases short and J 1 base short, with 11 bases between. This CDR3 comprises 14 residues. The V gene's germline CDR1 is SGHRS and CDR2 YFSETQ. CDR3 nucleotides: TGCGCCAGCAGCGAAAACAGAGCGAACACTGAAGCTTTCTTT. This sequence encodes CASSENRANTEAFF.

This chain joins TRBV11-2 and TRBJ1-1; the D gene is possibly TRBD1 (6 bases). Germline assignment: CDR1 SGHAT and CDR2 FQNNGV. The CDR3 is made up of 14 amino acids. V lost 4 bases, J lost 0 bases, and 9 bases lay in between. The CDR3 nucleotides are TGTGCCAGCAGCTCAGGGGTCTTGAACACTGAAGCTTTCTTT. The encoded protein is CASSSGVLNTEAFF.

The chain combines TRBV29-1 with TRBJ2-2; 9 bases agree with TRBD2. This CDR3 comprises 15 residues. Germline V CDR1 and CDR2: SQVTM, ANQGSEA. V gave up 3 bases and J gave up 7 bases; unmatched junction bases: 9. The CDR3 here is CSVEISGRIDGELFF. The CDR3 nucleotides read TGCAGCGTTGAGATTAGCGGGAGAATTGACGGGGAGCTGTTTTTT.

CDR3 in DNA: TGTGCCAGCAGCTTTGGGCCTAGCGGGGAATACCAAGAGACCCAGTACTTC. It translates to CASSFGPSGEYQETQYF. The chain combines TRBV5-5 with TRBJ2-5; TRBD2 aligns across 9 bases. The CDR3 is 17 residues long. Germline CDR1 and CDR2: SGHKS and YYEKEE (reference sequence). Germline trimming cut 2 bases from V and 0 bases from J; bases unmatched to any gene: 8.

This clone was found once. The rearrangement joins TRBV28 to TRBJ1-2; tentative D call: TRBD1 (5 bases). The germline CDR1 and CDR2 sequences are MDHEN and SYDVKM. V lost 2 bases and J 2 bases, leaving 9 bases between the germline ends. The CDR3 runs to 14 residues. The CDR3 nucleotides read TGTGCCAGCAGTTTAACAGGTCGGAACTATGGCTACACCTTC. The encoded protein is CASSLTGRNYGYTF.

The V call is TRBV19, the J call TRBJ2-1; 8 nucleotides line up with TRBD1. The CDR3 is 13 residues long. Trimming took 5 bases from V and 9 from J; bases not matched to a gene: 6. The germline V gene encodes CDR1 LNHDA and CDR2 SQIVND (reference sequence). The CDR3 sequence: CASSLGTGGEQFF. The CDR3 nucleotides read TGTGCCAGTAGTCTTGGGACAGGCGGTGAGCAGTTCTTC.

V is TRBV4-1 and J is TRBJ2-7; TRBD1 agrees at 10 bases. This CDR3 has 15 amino acids. Trimming cost V 4 bases and J 3 bases; bases outside gene matches: 6. Per germline, CDR1 MGHRA and CDR2 YSYEKL. The CDR3 region has the DNA TGCGCCAGCAGCCCTTTGGGGACAGGGGACTACGAGCAGTACTTC. This sequence encodes CASSPLGTGDYEQYF.

Of note for this clone: At the DNA level, this CDR3 is encoded by other sequences in the same sample as well. The chain uses TRBV3-1 (or the pseudogene TRBV3-2) and TRBJ2-7; a possible D gene is TRBD2 (5 bases). V lost 1 base and J 4 bases, leaving 5 bases between the germline ends. The CDR3 spans 12 residues. CDR1 and CDR2 (germline): LGHDT, YNNKEL (reference sequence). Written as DNA, the CDR3 is TGTGCCAGCAGCCAAGGAGGGTACGAGCAGTACTTC. Translating it yields CASSQGGYEQYF.

The chain combines TRBV6-6 with TRBJ1-4; 7 positions agree with TRBD1. Germline CDR1 is MNHNY and CDR2 is SVGAGI (reference sequence). The length of the CDR3 is 14 residues. V lost 4 bases to trimming and J lost 4 bases; unmatched junction nucleotides: 3. The CDR3 sequence: CASSFRGDNEKLFF. The CDR3 DNA reads TGTGCCAGCAGTTTCAGGGGGGATAATGAAAAACTGTTTTTT.

The CDR3 reads CAGERGTNTEAFF. For the CDR3, the DNA is TGTGCCGGGGAAAGGGGGACCAACACTGAAGCTTTCTTT. The chain combines TRBV30 with TRBJ1-1, with a possible D match to TRBD1 (6 bases). Between the trimmed V and J ends, which lost 8 bases and 2 bases, there was a span of 15 bases. The CDR3 covers 13 residues. Germline V gene sequence: CDR1 GTSNPN, CDR2 SVGIG (reference sequence).

The J gene is TRBJ2-3, the V gene TRBV3-1 (or the pseudogene TRBV3-2), with D possibly being TRBD2 (5 bases). The CDR3 runs to 15 residues. The V end was cut by 6 bases, the J end by 4 bases, with 17 bases between. Germline assignment: CDR1 LGHDT and CDR2 YNNKEL (reference sequence). This CDR3 is CASRNNWGVADTQYF. The DNA for the CDR3 is TGTGCCAGCAGGAACAATTGGGGAGTTGCAGATACGCAGTATTTT.

The J gene is TRBJ1-1, the V gene TRBV5-4, with D unclear. CDR3 size: 14 residues. Trimming removed 5 bases from V and 1 base from J, with 12 bases in between. Germline V lookup: CDR1 SGHNT, CDR2 YYREEE (reference sequence). The CDR3 here is CASSYRHPNTEAFF. CDR3 nucleotides: TGTGCCAGCAGTTACAGACACCCGAACACTGAAGCTTTCTTT. Together with reference TRBV5-4 and TRBJ1-1, the CDR3 gives the full variable domain: ETGVTQSPTHLIKTRGQQVTLRCSSQSGHNTVSWYQQALGQGPQFIFQYYREEENGRGNFPPRFSGLQFPNYSSELNVNALELDDSALYLCASSYRHPNTEAFFGQGTRLTVV.

V is TRBV28 and J is TRBJ1-3; D may be TRBD1 (6 bases). The germline CDR1 and CDR2 sequences are MDHEN and SYDVKM. Trimming cost V 6 bases and J 0 bases, with 9 bases left between them. This CDR3 is 14 amino acids long. This chain's CDR3 is CASRRGNSGNTIYF. CDR3 DNA: TGTGCCAGCAGGAGGGGGAACTCTGGAAACACCATATATTTT. The full variable domain, completed using reference TRBV28 and TRBJ1-3, is DVKVTQSSRYLVKRTGEKVFLECVQDMDHENMFWYRQDPGLGLRLIYFSYDVKMKEKGDIPEGYSVSREKKERFSLILESASTNQTSMYLCASRRGNSGNTIYFGEGSWLTVV.

This chain joins TRBV27 and TRBJ2-7, with a weak D call TRBD1 (5 bases). V was shortened by 6 bases and J by 6 bases, with 9 bases between the two germline ends. There are 11 residues in the CDR3. The germline V gene has CDR1 MNHEY and CDR2 SMNVEV (reference sequence). CDR3 amino acids: CASRTEAEQYF. The CDR3 coding sequence is TGTGCCAGCAGGACAGAGGCCGAGCAGTACTTC.